This T cell receptor (beta chain) emerged from a study of T cell changes during pregnancy in multiple sclerosis (dated by TCRdb to about 2019). Regarding the complete study: The study looked at changes in the T cell repertoire across pregnancy in women with multiple sclerosis.

Note on this clone: Its antigen is still unknown. Per-base quality was not reported, and no clone a single base away is much larger than it.

As encoded in the germline V gene (reference sequence), CDR1 is GTSNPN while CDR2 is SVGIG. From cysteine to phenylalanine, the CDR3 is 16 amino acids long. Only the CDR3 part of the read is kept: 48 bases, read in frame from the first base. V drops 0 bases and J drops 0 bases, leaving 11 bases in between. Library preparation used the immunoSEQ multiplex PCR assay. Imported from immuneACCESS, the table was reduced by TCRdb to in-frame sequences with V and J called. These copies leave out some clones; in studies compared against another copy, an unresolved V gene accounts for under half, and the cause of the remainder is not known. Within this sample are about 110,000 clones, with less than 95% of them counted one time only. Jointly, the top ten make up over 1.5% of the sample.

The sequence is built from TRBV30 and TRBJ2-2; possibly the D gene is TRBD1, per 5 matching bases. The sequence derives from a female donor with multiple sclerosis, enrolled in a pregnancy study. The input for sequencing was peripheral blood, taken before pregnancy. The CDR3 protein: CAWSVQVGPNTGELFF. The DNA sequence follows: TGTGCCTGGAGTGTACAGGTTGGCCCGAACACCGGGGAGCTGTTTTTT.